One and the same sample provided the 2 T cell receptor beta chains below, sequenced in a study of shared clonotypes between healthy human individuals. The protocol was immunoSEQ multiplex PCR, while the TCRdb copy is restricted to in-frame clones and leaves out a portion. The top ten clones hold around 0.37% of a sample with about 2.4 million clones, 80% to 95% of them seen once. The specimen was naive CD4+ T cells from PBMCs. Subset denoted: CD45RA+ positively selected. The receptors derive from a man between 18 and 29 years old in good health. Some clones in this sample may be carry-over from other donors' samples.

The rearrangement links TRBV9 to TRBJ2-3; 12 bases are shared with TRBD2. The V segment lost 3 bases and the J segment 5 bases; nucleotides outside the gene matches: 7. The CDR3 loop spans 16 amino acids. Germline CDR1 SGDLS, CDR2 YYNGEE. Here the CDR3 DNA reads TGTGCCAGCAGCGATCGACTAGCGGGAGCGCAAGATACGCAGTATTTT. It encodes CASSDRLAGAQDTQYF. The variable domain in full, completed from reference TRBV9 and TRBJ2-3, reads DSGVTQTPKHLITATGQRVTLRCSPRSGDLSVYWYQQSLDQGLQFLIQYYNGEERAKGNILERFSAQQFPDLHSELNLSSLELGDSALYFCASSDRLAGAQDTQYFGPGTRLTVL.

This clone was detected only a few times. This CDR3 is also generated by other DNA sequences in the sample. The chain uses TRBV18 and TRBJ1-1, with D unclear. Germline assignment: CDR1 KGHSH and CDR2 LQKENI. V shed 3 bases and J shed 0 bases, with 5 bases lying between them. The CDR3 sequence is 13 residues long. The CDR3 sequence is CASSPAVNTEAFF. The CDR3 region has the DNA TGTGCCAGCTCACCGGCCGTGAACACTGAAGCTTTCTTT.